A selection of T cell receptor beta chains follows, all from one sample in a study of control samples from healthy donors and cancer patients. Repertoires were generated with immunoSEQ multiplex PCR, while TCRdb's copy carries only in-frame clones and drops some. The sample consists of tens of thousands of clones, about 95% of them appearing once. The sequenced sample was blood. These receptors originate from a woman in her twenties or thirties in good health. CDR3s include the opening cysteine and the closing phenylalanine or tryptophan. The order of the fields is V gene, D gene, J gene, clone size, CDR3 protein, CDR3 DNA. D genes are given only for firm matches. Only some rows state a clone size, as once, few, many or a class for expanded clones.

TRBV11-3	NA	TRBJ1-1	NA	CASSLDPQGTEAFF	TGTGCCAGCAGCTTAGATCCCCAGGGGACTGAAGCTTTCTTT
TRBV27	NA	TRBJ2-5	NA	CASKGGSTRTQYF	TGTGCCAGCAAGGGAGGTAGCACGAGGACCCAGTACTTC
TRBV2	NA	TRBJ1-4	NA	CASFEATNEKLFF	TGTGCCAGCTTTGAAGCAACTAATGAAAAACTGTTTTTT
TRBV30	NA	TRBJ1-1	NA	CACSPGTGWTEAFF	TGTGCCTGCTCTCCGGGCACGGGGTGGACTGAAGCTTTCTTT
TRBV5-8	TRBD1	TRBJ1-1	NA	CASSLDQGATEAFF	TGTGCCAGCAGCTTGGACCAGGGGGCCACTGAAGCTTTCTTT
TRBV6-5	NA	TRBJ1-6	NA	CASSYSTGSPLHF	TGTGCCAGCAGTTACTCCACAGGGTCACCCCTCCACTTT
TRBV19	TRBD2	TRBJ2-1	NA	CASSGLAGGFNEQFF	TGTGCCAGTAGTGGCTTAGCGGGGGGTTTCAATGAGCAGTTCTTC
TRBV27	NA	TRBJ1-5	NA	CASTPRYDGYSNQPQHF	TGTGCCAGCACACCCAGATACGACGGGTATAGCAATCAGCCCCAGCATTTT
TRBV10-3	NA	TRBJ1-5	NA	CAISELGSGVSQPQHF	TGTGCCATCAGTGAACTTGGTTCGGGGGTCAGCCAGCCCCAGCATTTT
TRBV2	NA	TRBJ1-1	once	CASRGMDVVTEAFF	TGTGCCAGCAGGGGTATGGACGTGGTGACTGAAGCTTTCTTT
TRBV2	NA	TRBJ2-3	once	CASSQWDTQYF	TGTGCCAGCAGTCAGTGGGATACGCAGTATTTT
TRBV28	TRBD1	TRBJ1-6	once	CASSLPGGNSPLHF	TGTGCCAGCAGTCTTCCAGGGGGTAATTCACCCCTCCACTTT
TRBV15	NA	TRBJ1-2	NA	CATSRVDRFYGYTF	TGTGCCACCAGCAGAGTTGACAGGTTCTATGGCTACACCTTC
TRBV6-6	TRBD2	TRBJ2-1	few	CASRTIRGGLEQFF	TGTGCCAGCAGGACAATTCGGGGGGGCCTTGAGCAGTTCTTC